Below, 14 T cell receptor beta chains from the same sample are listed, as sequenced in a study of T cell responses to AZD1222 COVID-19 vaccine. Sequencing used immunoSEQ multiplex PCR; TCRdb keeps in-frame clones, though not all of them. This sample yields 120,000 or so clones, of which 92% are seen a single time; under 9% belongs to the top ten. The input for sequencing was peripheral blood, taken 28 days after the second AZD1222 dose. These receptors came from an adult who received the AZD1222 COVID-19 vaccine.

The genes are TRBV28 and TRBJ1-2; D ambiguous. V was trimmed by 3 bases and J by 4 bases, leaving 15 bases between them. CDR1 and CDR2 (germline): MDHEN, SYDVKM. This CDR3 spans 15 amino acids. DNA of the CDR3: TGTGCCAGCAGTTTGAACCCAGGAAGTCGCTATGGCTACACCTTC. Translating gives CASSLNPGSRYGYTF.

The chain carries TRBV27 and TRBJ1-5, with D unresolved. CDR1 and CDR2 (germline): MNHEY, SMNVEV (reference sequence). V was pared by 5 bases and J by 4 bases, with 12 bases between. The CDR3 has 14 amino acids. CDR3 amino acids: CASSPRVGNQPQHF. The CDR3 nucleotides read TGTGCCAGCAGTCCGCGTGTGGGAAATCAGCCCCAGCATTTT.

This CDR3 reads CASSLRSGELFF. The DNA of the CDR3 is TGTGCCAGCAGCCTAAGGTCCGGGGAGCTGTTTTTT. This chain links TRBV5-6 with TRBJ2-2; D not certain. The CDR3 totals 12 residues. With 4 bases removed from V and 6 bases from J, the gap between germline ends came to 7 bases. The germline V gene encodes CDR1 SGHDT and CDR2 YYEEEE.

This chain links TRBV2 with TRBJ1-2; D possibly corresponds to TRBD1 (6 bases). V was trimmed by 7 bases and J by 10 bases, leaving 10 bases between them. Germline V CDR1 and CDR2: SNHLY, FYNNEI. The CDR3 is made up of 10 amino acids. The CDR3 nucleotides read TGTGCCAGCACGGGACAATCCTACACCTTC. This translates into CASTGQSYTF.

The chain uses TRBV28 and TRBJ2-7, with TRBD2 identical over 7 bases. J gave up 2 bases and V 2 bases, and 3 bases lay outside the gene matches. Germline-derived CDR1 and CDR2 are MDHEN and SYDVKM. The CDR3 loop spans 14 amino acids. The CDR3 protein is CASSLAGAPYEQYF. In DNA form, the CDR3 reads TGTGCCAGCAGTTTAGCGGGAGCCCCCTACGAGCAGTACTTC. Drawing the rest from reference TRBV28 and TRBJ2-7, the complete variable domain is DVKVTQSSRYLVKRTGEKVFLECVQDMDHENMFWYRQDPGLGLRLIYFSYDVKMKEKGDIPEGYSVSREKKERFSLILESASTNQTSMYLCASSLAGAPYEQYFGPGTRLTVT.

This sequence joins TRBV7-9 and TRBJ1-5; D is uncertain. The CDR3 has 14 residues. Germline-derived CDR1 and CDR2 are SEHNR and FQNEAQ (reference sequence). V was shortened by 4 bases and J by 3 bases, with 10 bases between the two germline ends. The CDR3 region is CASSSLRANQPQHF. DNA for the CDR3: TGTGCCAGCAGCTCCTTGAGGGCCAATCAGCCCCAGCATTTT.

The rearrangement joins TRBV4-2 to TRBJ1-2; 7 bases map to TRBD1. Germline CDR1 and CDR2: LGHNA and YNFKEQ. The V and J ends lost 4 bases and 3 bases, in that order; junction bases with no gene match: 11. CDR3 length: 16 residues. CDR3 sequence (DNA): TGTGCCAGCAGCCGAGAGACAGGGAAGGGGTACTATGGCTACACCTTC. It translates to CASSRETGKGYYGYTF.

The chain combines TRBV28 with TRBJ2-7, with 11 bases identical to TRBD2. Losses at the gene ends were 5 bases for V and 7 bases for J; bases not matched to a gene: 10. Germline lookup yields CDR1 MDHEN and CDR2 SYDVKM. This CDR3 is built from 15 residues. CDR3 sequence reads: CASSIPLAGVEEQYF. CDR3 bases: TGTGCCAGCAGTATCCCACTAGCGGGAGTGGAAGAGCAGTACTTC.

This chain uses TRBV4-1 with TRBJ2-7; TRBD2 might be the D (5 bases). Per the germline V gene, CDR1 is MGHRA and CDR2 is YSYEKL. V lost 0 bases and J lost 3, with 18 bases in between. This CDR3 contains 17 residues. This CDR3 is CASSQDPRVGGLYEQYF. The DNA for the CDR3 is TGCGCCAGCAGCCAAGATCCTAGGGTGGGTGGACTCTACGAGCAGTACTTC.

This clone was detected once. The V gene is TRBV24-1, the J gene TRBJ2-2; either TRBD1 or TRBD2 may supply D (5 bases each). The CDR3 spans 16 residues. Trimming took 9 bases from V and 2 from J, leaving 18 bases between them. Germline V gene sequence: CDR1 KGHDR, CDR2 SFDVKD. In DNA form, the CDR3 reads TGTGCCACCGCAAATCCGGGACGCCAAAACACCGGGGAGCTGTTTTTT. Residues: CATANPGRQNTGELFF.

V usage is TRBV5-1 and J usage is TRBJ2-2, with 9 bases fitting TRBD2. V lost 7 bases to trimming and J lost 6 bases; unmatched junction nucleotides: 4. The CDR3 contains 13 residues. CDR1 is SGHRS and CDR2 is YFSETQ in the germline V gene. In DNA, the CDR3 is TGCGCCAGCTTTAGCGGGAGTGCCGGGGAGCTGTTTTTT. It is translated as CASFSGSAGELFF.

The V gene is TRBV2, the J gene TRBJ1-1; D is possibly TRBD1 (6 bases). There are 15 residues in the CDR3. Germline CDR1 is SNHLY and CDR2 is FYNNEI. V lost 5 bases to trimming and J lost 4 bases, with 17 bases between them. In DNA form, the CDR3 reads TGTGCCAGCAGTCGGAACTTACAGGGTATCACTGAAGCTTTCTTT. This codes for CASSRNLQGITEAFF. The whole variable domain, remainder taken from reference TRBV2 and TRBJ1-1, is EPEVTQTPSHQVTQMGQEVILRCVPISNHLYFYWYRQILGQKVEFLVSFYNNEISEKSEIFDDQFSVERPDGSNFTLKIRSTKLEDSAMYFCASSRNLQGITEAFFGQGTRLTVV.

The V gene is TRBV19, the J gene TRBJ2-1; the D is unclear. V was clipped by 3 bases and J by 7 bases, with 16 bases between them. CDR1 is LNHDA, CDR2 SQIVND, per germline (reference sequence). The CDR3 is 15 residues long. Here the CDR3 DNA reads TGTGCCAGTAGTATTTCCGGTGGTAAGGGTAATGAGCAGTTCTTC. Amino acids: CASSISGGKGNEQFF.

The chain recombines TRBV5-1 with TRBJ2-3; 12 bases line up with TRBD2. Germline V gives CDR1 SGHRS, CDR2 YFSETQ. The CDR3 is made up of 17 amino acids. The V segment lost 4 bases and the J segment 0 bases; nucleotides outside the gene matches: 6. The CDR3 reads CASSPPGTSGSTDTQYF. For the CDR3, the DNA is TGCGCCAGCAGCCCACCCGGGACTAGCGGGAGCACAGATACGCAGTATTTT.